Following are 7 T cell receptor beta chains from one sample sequenced in a study of tumor-infiltrating lymphocytes in primary liver carcinoma. The blood RNA (from unsorted whole blood) was obtained, and germline DNA was also extracted. From roughly 0.55 ug of total RNA, TCR beta-specific cDNA was reverse-transcribed using a constant-region primer. Generation of the TCR beta libraries relied on three nested multiplex PCR rounds using slightly modified ARM-PCR. Investigators reported that the first two PCR rounds, at about 9 cycles each, used TRBV1-TRBV30 forward primers with a C-beta reverse primer. TCRdb independently ran MiXCR on the multiplex PCR reads; one entry per CDR3 protein. In the table there are 150,000 to 200,000 distinct CDR3 sequences, about 55% of which are singletons. The sample comprised peripheral blood. Every receptor here comes from a man aged 35 to 55 with primary liver carcinoma and hepatitis B virus infection.

About this clonotype itself: One junction end disagrees with the germline gene, perhaps due to a read error. The V and J genes are TRBV4-1 and TRBJ2-7, with D possibly matching TRBD1 (6 bases). The CDR3 has 15 amino acids. Germline V gene data show CDR1 as MGHRA and CDR2 as YSYEKL. The DNA for the CDR3 is TGCGTCAGCAGCCATCCTACGCAGGGGTACCACGAGCAGTACTTC. Translating it yields CVSSHPTQGYHEQYF.

The chain carries TRBV30 and TRBJ2-1; D uncertain. The germline gives CDR1 GTSNPN, CDR2 SVGIG (reference sequence). The CDR3 totals 14 residues. Trimming took 3 bases from V and 8 from J, leaving 17 bases between them. The CDR3 loop is CAWRDGDGVYEQFF. CDR3 nucleotide sequence: TGTGCCTGGAGAGATGGGGATGGGGTATATGAGCAGTTCTTC.

The J gene is TRBJ2-1, the V gene TRBV29-1; D is possibly TRBD2 (6 bases). There are 14 residues in the CDR3. Germline CDR1 SQVTM, CDR2 ANQGSEA. V was shortened by 4 bases and J by 9 bases, with 19 bases between the two germline ends. Here the CDR3 DNA reads TGCAGCGTTGGGGAAAGACTAGTAGGGAGTGAGCAGTTCTTC. Its translation: CSVGERLVGSEQFF.

A remark on this clonotype: One base away lies a much larger clone, so this may be a sequencing read error. V is TRBV11-2 and J is TRBJ1-1; tentatively, D is TRBD1 (5 bases). The CDR3 has 12 amino acids. Germline V gene lookup returns CDR1 SGHAT and CDR2 FQNNGV. CDR3 nucleotide sequence: TGTGTCAGCAGCCTAGAGCGGGGGGAAGCTTTCTTT. It is translated as CVSSLERGEAFF.

Concerning this clonotype itself: Sequence at one end of the junction differs from germline and may be a read error. The rearrangement joins TRBV29-1 to TRBJ2-4, with 7 bases lining up with TRBD1. There are 13 residues in the CDR3. Germline V CDR1 and CDR2: SQVTM, ANQGSEA. In DNA, the CDR3 is TGCAGCGCCCTCGGGACAGCCAAAAACACTCAACACTTC. Its translation: CSALGTAKNTQHF.

This chain joins TRBV4-2 and TRBJ1-1, with D possibly being TRBD1 (6 bases). Per germline, CDR1 LGHNA and CDR2 YNFKEQ. The CDR3 runs 15 residues. The V end was cut by 4 bases, the J end by 0 bases, with 12 bases between. CDR3 residues: CASSRTGQLNTEAFF. As DNA, the CDR3 is TGTGCCAGCAGCCGAACTGGACAGTTGAACACTGAAGCTTTCTTT.

Comments on this clonotype: The junction and the germline gene differ at one end; a read error may be behind it. The V gene is TRBV5-5, the J gene TRBJ2-5; D tentatively fits TRBD1 or TRBD2 (6 bases each). The CDR3 has 16 residues. CDR1 and CDR2 from the germline V gene are SGHKS and YYEKEE (reference sequence). The CDR3 nucleotides are TGTGCCAGCAGCCTGCGGCGCCAGGGGAGGCAAGAGACCCAGAACTTC. Residues: CASSLRRQGRQETQNF.